This entry lists 8 T cell receptor beta chains sequenced from one sample in a study of graft-versus-host responses after intestinal transplantation. Assay used: immunoSEQ multiplex PCR; TCRdb lists only in-frame clones, some missing. The data contain some 5,000 clones, roughly 32% of them singletons. Source: alloreactive CD4+ T cells from a mixed lymphocyte reaction culture, taken before transplantation. Stated subset: CFSE-low proliferating T cells sorted from roughly six-day pre-transplant mixed lymphocyte reaction (GvH or HvG direction). All receptors come from a human patient who was an organ donor for intestinal transplantation.

The chain carries TRBV21-1 and TRBJ2-5; TRBD2 was called by the table and not checked on the DNA. TRBV21-1 is termed a pseudogene. The CDR3 is made up of 18 amino acids. The CDR3 DNA follows: TGTGCCAGCAGCAAAGCACTAGCGGGGGGGCCGCGGCAAGAGACCCAGTACTTC. Translating it yields CASSKALAGGPRQETQYF.

This chain uses TRBV10-1 with TRBJ2-3, with 8 positions matching TRBD2. J gave up 1 base and V 5 bases, and 8 bases lay outside the gene matches. This CDR3 is 16 amino acids long. From germline, CDR1 is WNHNN and CDR2 SYGVQD (reference sequence). CDR3 in DNA: TGCGCCAGCAGTCCCGTTACTAGCGGCCGCACAGATACGCAGTATTTT. Its translation is CASSPVTSGRTDTQYF.

This chain uses TRBV19 with TRBJ1-3, with unresolved D. This CDR3 is 13 amino acids long. In germline, CDR1 is LNHDA, CDR2 SQIVND (reference sequence). Between the trimmed V and J ends, which lost 5 bases and 10 bases, there was a span of 15 bases. The CDR3 DNA is TGTGCCAGTAGTTTTGCCGGTTCGTGGACCATATATTTT. This codes for CASSFAGSWTIYF.

The chain couples TRBV15 to TRBJ1-4, with D unclear. V was shortened by 1 base and J by 4 bases, with 4 bases between the two germline ends. Germline-derived CDR1 and CDR2 are LNHNV and YYDKDF (reference sequence). This CDR3 region has 13 residues. CDR3 DNA sequence: TGTGCCACCAGCAGAGGACATAATGAAAAACTGTTTTTT. Encoded protein: CATSRGHNEKLFF.

The rearrangement links TRBV4-1 to TRBJ1-1, with D possibly being TRBD1 (5 bases). CDR3 length: 13 residues. V was clipped by 2 bases and J by 9 bases, with 13 bases between them. Per germline, CDR1 MGHRA and CDR2 YSYEKL. CDR3 sequence reads: CASSQKGFIQAFF. In DNA form, the CDR3 reads TGCGCCAGCAGCCAAAAGGGGTTCATTCAAGCTTTCTTT.

Points on this clone: This could be a read error, since a much larger clone is one nucleotide away. The genes are TRBV11-3 and TRBJ1-2; 7 bases align to TRBD1. Germline loops: CDR1 SGHNT, CDR2 YENEEA. Trimming took 5 bases from V and 4 from J; bases not matched to a gene: 1. The CDR3 has 12 residues. Written as DNA, the CDR3 is TGTGCCAGCAGCGCAGGGGGCTATGGCTACACCTTC. Protein sequence: CASSAGGYGYTF.

This clone is medium-sized within its sample. J is TRBJ2-7 and V is TRBV5-1; D is undetermined. CDR1 and CDR2 from the germline V gene are SGHRS and YFSETQ. V was pared by 1 base and J by 9 bases, with 17 bases between. The CDR3 is 14 residues long. CDR3 sequence: CASSLSGGLGGQYF. CDR3 nucleotides: TGCGCCAGCAGCTTGTCCGGTGGGTTGGGCGGGCAGTACTTC.

This clone was seen a handful of times. J is TRBJ2-1 and V is TRBV4-2; possible D gene TRBD1, 6 bases. V lost 4 bases to trimming and J lost 6 bases, with 16 bases between them. Germline values: CDR1 LGHNA, CDR2 YNFKEQ. The CDR3 length is 15 residues. The CDR3 DNA reads as TGTGCCAGCAGCCCGGTGGGGGCTCCTTCCAATGAGCAGTTCTTC. Translation gives CASSPVGAPSNEQFF.